The 27 T cell receptor beta chains below come from one sample, sequenced in a study of T cell responses to AZD1222 COVID-19 vaccine. TCRdb's copy holds only in-frame clones and misses some; the assay was immunoSEQ multiplex PCR. The repertoire holds some 150,000 clones, with 94% as singletons. The input for sequencing was peripheral blood, taken on day 0 of AZD1222 vaccination. The source is an adult in good health.

This chain joins TRBV7-2 and TRBJ1-1, with D uncertain. The CDR3 length is 12 residues. V gave up 4 bases and J gave up 2 bases, with 5 bases separating them. From germline, CDR1 is SGHTA and CDR2 FQGNSA. The CDR3 loop reads CASSSANTEAFF. Written as DNA, the CDR3 is TGTGCCAGCAGCTCGGCAAACACTGAAGCTTTCTTT.

DNA for the CDR3: TGTGCCAGCAGCCAAGATCCCAGTTGGGGGGAGCTGTTTTTT. Translation: CASSQDPSWGELFF. The rearrangement uses TRBV3-1 (or the pseudogene TRBV3-2) and TRBJ2-2; no definite D call. The CDR3 spans 14 residues. Germline V gene sequence: CDR1 LGHDT, CDR2 YNNKEL (reference sequence). Deletions cut 0 bases from V and 8 bases from J, with 10 bases between.

The chain uses TRBV14 and TRBJ1-3; 7 bases are shared with TRBD1. Germline CDR1 and CDR2: SGHDN and FVKESK. The CDR3 has 13 amino acids. J gave up 5 bases and V 6 bases, and 4 bases lay outside the gene matches. CDR3 protein: CASSRDSRNTIYF. DNA of the CDR3: TGTGCCAGCAGTAGGGACAGCAGAAACACCATATATTTT.

The genes are TRBV27 and TRBJ1-1; D is uncertain. The CDR3 runs 14 residues. CDR1 MNHEY and CDR2 SMNVEV come from the germline V gene (reference sequence). V lost 3 bases to trimming and J lost 1 base, with 9 bases between them. CDR3 nucleotides: TGTGCCAGCAGTTTTGGAGGGCCGAACACTGAAGCTTTCTTT. It translates to CASSFGGPNTEAFF.

The chain is built from TRBV6-4 and TRBJ1-1; 12 nucleotides line up with TRBD1. Germline values: CDR1 MRHNA, CDR2 SNTAGT. The CDR3 is 14 amino acids. The J segment lost 7 bases and the V segment lost 6 bases, leaving 6 bases of the junction unmatched. The DNA for the CDR3 is TGTGCCAGCAGGTGGGGACAGGGGGCCGATGAAGCTTTCTTT. This encodes CASRWGQGADEAFF.

The V gene is TRBV27, the J gene TRBJ1-1; D call uncertain. V was pared by 3 bases and J by 4 bases, with 9 bases between. The CDR3 spans 13 residues. Germline V gives CDR1 MNHEY, CDR2 SMNVEV (reference sequence). CDR3: CASSFGVGTEAFF. CDR3 DNA: TGTGCCAGCAGTTTTGGGGTTGGCACTGAAGCTTTCTTT.

V usage is TRBV5-1 and J usage is TRBJ1-3, with D tentatively TRBD1 (5 bases). Trimming took 0 bases from V and 4 from J, leaving 17 bases between them. The V gene's germline CDR1 is SGHRS and CDR2 YFSETQ. The CDR3 covers 17 residues. The CDR3 region has the DNA TGCGCCAGCAGCTTGGGGACCCCAGGGAGGCGAGGAAACACCATATATTTT. This encodes CASSLGTPGRRGNTIYF.

The rearrangement uses TRBV6-5 and TRBJ1-5, with D possibly being TRBD1 (5 bases). V lost 0 bases, J lost 4 bases, and 10 bases lay in between. There are 15 residues in the CDR3. Germline lookup yields CDR1 MNHEY and CDR2 SVGAGI. CDR3 DNA sequence: TGTGCCAGCAGTTACTCTTCAGGGTTAAATCAGCCCCAGCATTTT. Amino acids: CASSYSSGLNQPQHF.

This chain joins TRBV11-2 and TRBJ1-2; the D gene is possibly TRBD1 (5 bases). Germline V gene sequence: CDR1 SGHAT, CDR2 FQNNGV. The ends were cut back, 5 bases at V and 2 bases at J, with 9 bases in the middle. The CDR3 runs to 13 residues. Written as DNA, the CDR3 is TGTGCCAGCAGCCCTGGACAAAACTATGGCTACACCTTC. Residues: CASSPGQNYGYTF.

The rearrangement links TRBV2 to TRBJ2-1, with a tentative D call TRBD2 (6 bases). Germline V lookup: CDR1 SNHLY, CDR2 FYNNEI. With 2 bases removed from V and 7 bases from J, the gap between germline ends came to 9 bases. CDR3 size: 13 residues. In DNA form, the CDR3 reads TGTGCCAGCAGTGAATGGGCGGGGAATGAGCAGTTCTTC. This encodes CASSEWAGNEQFF.

The CDR3 loop is CASSQDRLAGMYDEQFF. CDR3 in DNA: TGTGCCAGCAGCCAAGATCGACTAGCGGGAATGTACGATGAGCAGTTCTTC. This sequence joins TRBV3-1 (or the pseudogene TRBV3-2) and TRBJ2-1; 11 bases align to TRBD2. The J segment lost 8 bases and the V segment lost 0 bases, leaving 9 bases of the junction unmatched. The germline V gene encodes CDR1 LGHDT and CDR2 YNNKEL (reference sequence). This CDR3 is 17 amino acids long.

V and J are TRBV18 and TRBJ1-2; 7 bases align to TRBD1. Unmatched junction bases numbered 11, after V lost 3 bases and J lost 4 bases. The CDR3 runs 16 residues. CDR1 is KGHSH and CDR2 is LQKENI in the germline V gene. The CDR3 is CASSPPNRGKGYGYTF. The CDR3 DNA follows: TGTGCCAGCTCACCGCCCAACAGGGGAAAAGGCTATGGCTACACCTTC. The full variable domain, with the rest looked up from reference TRBV18 and TRBJ1-2, is NAGVMQNPRHLVRRRGQEARLRCSPMKGHSHVYWYRQLPEEGLKFMVYLQKENIIDESGMPKERFSAEFPKEGPSILRIQQVVRGDSAAYFCASSPPNRGKGYGYTFGSGTRLTVV.

The V and J genes are TRBV7-9 and TRBJ2-1; 7 positions agree with TRBD2. Germline lookup yields CDR1 SEHNR and CDR2 FQNEAQ (reference sequence). With V trimmed by 3 bases and J by 5 bases, 7 bases remained unmatched. The CDR3 consists of 15 residues. CDR3 coding DNA: TGTGCCAGCAGCTTCGGGACTAACCTAAACAATGAGCAGTTCTTC. This gives the protein CASSFGTNLNNEQFF.

The chain uses TRBV2 and TRBJ1-1; D ambiguous. Between the trimmed V and J ends, which lost 5 bases and 5 bases, there was a span of 12 bases. The germline V gene encodes CDR1 SNHLY and CDR2 FYNNEI. This CDR3 has 13 residues. CDR3 sequence (DNA): TGTGCCAGCAGTCGAAACAGAGGAACTGAAGCTTTCTTT. It codes for CASSRNRGTEAFF.

The CDR3 loop is CASRLPGHMSLMGEKLFF. CDR3 DNA sequence: TGCGCCAGCAGACTCCCGGGACATATGTCCCTGATGGGTGAAAAACTGTTTTTT. The chain uses TRBV5-1 and TRBJ1-4, with D possibly TRBD1 on 6 matching bases. The CDR3 sequence is 18 residues long. CDR1 and CDR2 from the germline V gene are SGHRS and YFSETQ. V was clipped by 5 bases and J by 7 bases, with 27 bases between them.

The chain combines TRBV2 with TRBJ1-5; D might be TRBD1 (6 bases). The CDR3 loop spans 13 amino acids. Germline V gene lookup returns CDR1 SNHLY and CDR2 FYNNEI. V was clipped by 3 bases and J by 4 bases, with 7 bases between them. Here the CDR3 DNA reads TGTGCCAGCAGTGAGGGGACAAATCAGCCCCAGCATTTT. This gives the protein CASSEGTNQPQHF. Supplemented by reference TRBV2 and TRBJ1-5, the full variable domain reads EPEVTQTPSHQVTQMGQEVILRCVPISNHLYFYWYRQILGQKVEFLVSFYNNEISEKSEIFDDQFSVERPDGSNFTLKIRSTKLEDSAMYFCASSEGTNQPQHFGDGTRLSIL.

This chain uses TRBV3-1 (or the pseudogene TRBV3-2) with TRBJ1-6; TRBD1 aligns across 7 bases. The junction had 6 bases not matched to a gene; V was cut back by 0 bases and J by 10 bases. CDR3 length: 15 residues. Germline V gene lookup returns CDR1 LGHDT and CDR2 YNNKEL (reference sequence). The CDR3 loop reads CASSQEDRRLSPLHF. The CDR3 DNA reads as TGTGCCAGCAGCCAAGAGGACAGGCGACTGTCACCCCTCCACTTT.

About this clone itself: Other nucleotide sequences from this sample produce the same CDR3. J is TRBJ1-5 and V is TRBV7-9; D call uncertain. Trimming left V 1 base short and J 6 bases short, with 4 bases between. This CDR3 has 12 residues. In germline, CDR1 is SEHNR, CDR2 FQNEAQ (reference sequence). The chain's CDR3 is CASSLGSQPQHF. DNA of the CDR3: TGTGCCAGCAGCTTAGGTTCTCAGCCCCAGCATTTT.

The V and J genes are TRBV18 and TRBJ1-4; TRBD1 might be the D (5 bases). There are 15 residues in the CDR3. Germline V gene sequence: CDR1 KGHSH, CDR2 LQKENI. V dropped 0 bases and J dropped 8 bases, with 13 bases sitting between them. CDR3: CASSPPSSEGEKLFF. The CDR3 bases are TGTGCCAGCTCACCACCTTCCTCGGAGGGGGAAAAACTGTTTTTT.

This rearrangement joins TRBV6-2 or TRBV6-3 to TRBJ2-3; 7 bases align to TRBD1. The J segment lost 3 bases and the V segment lost 0 bases, leaving 6 bases of the junction unmatched. The CDR3 is 16 residues long. Germline CDR1 is MNHEY and CDR2 is SVGEGT. Here the CDR3 DNA reads TGTGCCAGCAGTTACTCGGACAGGAAAAGGACAGATACGCAGTATTTT. This gives the protein CASSYSDRKRTDTQYF.

Turning to this clone: A clone one base away is much larger, so this may be a read error. Other DNA variants within this sample encode the same CDR3. This chain joins TRBV6-4 and TRBJ2-2; D remains ambiguous. The germline gives CDR1 MRHNA, CDR2 SNTAGT. The CDR3 loop spans 13 amino acids. Trimming left V 0 bases short and J 3 bases short, with 2 bases between. CDR3 bases: TGTGCCAGCAGTGACTCTGACACCGGGGAGCTGTTTTTT. Protein: CASSDSDTGELFF.

Comment on this clone: This sample includes further DNA sequences coding for the same CDR3. The CDR3: CASSAYTGELFF. The CDR3 DNA is TGTGCCAGCAGTGCTTACACCGGGGAGCTGTTTTTT. This sequence joins TRBV2 and TRBJ2-2; no definite D call. The CDR3 is 12 amino acids. The germline V and J ends were trimmed by 4 bases and 3 bases, with 3 bases remaining between them. Germline V CDR1 and CDR2: SNHLY, FYNNEI.

This clone has just one count. The chain employs TRBV3-1 (or the pseudogene TRBV3-2) and TRBJ1-1, with D uncertain. The CDR3 loop spans 12 amino acids. Germline values: CDR1 LGHDT, CDR2 YNNKEL (reference sequence). The ends were cut back, 2 bases at V and 8 bases at J, with 9 bases in the middle. The CDR3 sequence is CASSQSEVEAFF. The CDR3 DNA reads as TGTGCCAGCAGCCAATCTGAAGTAGAAGCTTTCTTT.

The chain links TRBV12-3 or TRBV12-4 to TRBJ1-2; a possible D gene is TRBD1 (6 bases). Trimming removed 5 bases from V and 8 bases from J, with 12 bases in between. This CDR3 has 12 amino acids. CDR3 residues: CASSPRTDGYTF. The DNA of the CDR3 is TGTGCCAGCAGTCCCCGGACAGACGGCTACACCTTC.

The CDR3 DNA is TGCGCCAGCAGTGAGACGGGGTACCAAGAGACCCAGTACTTC. As protein: CASSETGYQETQYF. The genes are TRBV10-1 and TRBJ2-5, with D possibly being TRBD2 (5 bases). Germline CDR1 WNHNN, CDR2 SYGVQD (reference sequence). The CDR3 length is 14 residues. V was pared by 2 bases and J by 0 bases, with 7 bases between.

The rearrangement uses TRBV30 and TRBJ2-7; TRBD1 matches at 9 bases. CDR3 length: 13 amino acids. With V trimmed by 2 bases and J by 6 bases, 5 bases remained unmatched. CDR1 GTSNPN and CDR2 SVGIG come from the germline V gene (reference sequence). CDR3 region: CAWSLQGAGEQYV. The CDR3 coding sequence is TGTGCCTGGAGTTTACAGGGGGCTGGCGAGCAGTACGTC.

The gene calls are TRBV20-1 and TRBJ1-1; a weak D match, TRBD1 (6 bases). Germline V lookup: CDR1 DFQATT, CDR2 SNEGSKA (reference sequence). CDR3 length equals 11 residues. CDR3: CTLQGNTEAFF. In DNA, the CDR3 is TGCACGCTACAGGGGAACACTGAAGCTTTCTTT.